The clone carrying this TCR beta chain occurred a few times. One entry per CDR3 protein results from TCRdb running MiXCR on the RT-PCR reads. Here the sample spans 400,000 to 450,000 distinct CDR3 sequences, more than 15% being singletons. This specimen comes from a study of patients and donors after allogeneic stem cell transplantation. The CDR3 extends over 13 amino acids. V was clipped by 0 bases and J by 5 bases, with 7 bases between them. Germline CDR1 SGHTA, CDR2 FQGTGA. Material for sequencing was blood, either unsorted or a sorted T cell fraction (not recorded which). The rearrangement joins TRBV7-3 to TRBJ1-2; D ambiguous. The source of this sequence is a human donor who was either an allogeneic HSCT recipient or a stem cell or donor lymphocyte infusion donor (not recorded which). It is not recorded whose cells these are; they may come from a transplant donor. This chain's CDR3 is CASSLTSGYGYTF. The CDR3 DNA follows: TGTGCCAGCAGCTTAACCTCAGGTTATGGCTACACCTTC.